This T cell receptor beta chain was retrieved from a study of radiotherapy plus CTLA-4 blockade in lung cancer. The protocol was immunoSEQ multiplex PCR, while the TCRdb copy is restricted to in-frame clones and leaves out a portion. The repertoire includes 85,000 to 120,000 clones, 85% to 90% of them detected once, and 2% to 3% sits in the top ten. The input for sequencing was peripheral blood, taken from a patient treated with radiotherapy plus ipilimumab. The source of this sequence is a human donor with non-small cell lung cancer that progressed on radiotherapy plus ipilimumab. Some clones in this sample may be carry-over from other donors' samples.

For the CDR3, the DNA is TGTGCCAGTAGTACCCGACAGTACGAGCAGTACTTC. Its protein product is CASSTRQYEQYF. V and J are TRBV19 and TRBJ2-7, with D possibly being TRBD1 (5 bases). The CDR3 runs 12 residues. V was clipped by 4 bases and J by 4 bases, with 8 bases between them. Germline assignment: CDR1 LNHDA and CDR2 SQIVND (reference sequence).